The 23 T cell receptor beta chains below all came from one sample that was sequenced in a study of cytomegalovirus exposure and HLA in healthy donors. Primers included in the PCR were 60 Vbeta and 13 Jbeta primers. The repertoire was sequenced with immunoSEQ multiplex PCR; TCRdb's copy has only in-frame clones and lacks some. The sample lists 120,000 or so clones; around 69% were seen once. The material sequenced was PBMCs. All receptors come from a middle-aged woman in good health and CMV-seropositive.

The V call is TRBV12-1, the J call TRBJ2-7; the table's TRBD2 call for D was not verified on the DNA. TRBV12-1 is tagged as a pseudogene. The CDR3 loop spans 15 amino acids. CDR3 nucleotides: TGTGCCAGCAGTCGTGAGGAGCGGGAGTTCTACGAGCAGTACTTC. Translating it yields CASSREEREFYEQYF.

The chain links TRBV2 to TRBJ2-4, with D hard to call. The CDR3 loop spans 12 amino acids. From germline, CDR1 is SNHLY and CDR2 FYNNEI. The V gene lost 1 base and the J gene lost 4 bases, with 2 bases spanning the gap. CDR3 loop: CASSEVKNIQYF. In DNA, the CDR3 is TGTGCCAGCAGTGAAGTAAAAAACATTCAGTACTTC.

A word on this clone: Germline is not matched at one junction end, which may reflect a read error. The V and J genes are TRBV7-7 and TRBJ2-2; 10 nucleotides line up with TRBD2. Germline CDR1 SSHAT, CDR2 FNYEAQ (reference sequence). This CDR3 has 15 residues. The CDR3 sequence: CASSLQTSGAGELFF. The DNA for the CDR3 is TGTGCTAGCAGCTTACAAACTAGCGGGGCCGGGGAGCTGTTTTTT.

With regard to this clone: This same CDR3 is encoded by further DNA sequences in the sample. The chain uses TRBV25-1 and TRBJ1-1, with a possible D match to TRBD1 (5 bases). CDR3 length equals 13 residues. In germline, CDR1 is MGHDK, CDR2 SYGVNS. With 6 bases removed from V and 2 bases from J, the gap between germline ends came to 10 bases. The CDR3 coding sequence is TGTGCCAGCAGCCCAAGGGGTAACACTGAAGCTTTCTTT. Encoded protein: CASSPRGNTEAFF.

The gene calls are TRBV19 and TRBJ1-5, with 7 bases fitting TRBD1. The trim removed 6 bases at V and 4 bases at J, leaving 3 bases unmatched. Germline assignment: CDR1 LNHDA and CDR2 SQIVND (reference sequence). The CDR3 has 13 amino acids. This CDR3 reads CASRRQGNQPQHF. CDR3 nucleotide sequence: TGTGCCAGTAGACGACAGGGTAATCAGCCCCAGCATTTT.

This clone was detected only a few times. The chain has TRBV10-3 and TRBJ2-7, with D possibly being TRBD1 (5 bases). V dropped 3 bases and J dropped 3 bases, with 12 bases sitting between them. Germline loops: CDR1 ENHRY, CDR2 SYGVKD. CDR3 length equals 14 residues. In DNA, the CDR3 is TGTGCCATCAGTGACAGGGTAGGTGTCTACGAGCAGTACTTC. Its protein product is CAISDRVGVYEQYF.

The CDR3 sequence is CASSYSRSGGGNTIYF. Written as DNA, the CDR3 is TGTGCCAGCAGTTACTCTCGGTCTGGAGGAGGAAACACCATATATTTT. The chain employs TRBV6-6 and TRBJ1-3, with D hard to call. Trimming stripped 0 bases from V and 4 bases from J, with 13 bases between. The CDR3 extends over 16 amino acids. CDR1 and CDR2 from the germline V gene are MNHNY and SVGAGI (reference sequence).

The chain has TRBV2 and TRBJ2-1, with 8 bases that match TRBD2. CDR3 size: 15 residues. Trimming removed 6 bases from V and 7 bases from J; junction bases left unmatched: 11. Germline lookup yields CDR1 SNHLY and CDR2 FYNNEI. The CDR3 coding sequence is TGTGCCAGCAGAAACAGGACGGGGGGGCTGAATGAGCAGTTCTTC. Protein sequence: CASRNRTGGLNEQFF. Variable domain in full (rest from reference TRBV2 and TRBJ2-1): EPEVTQTPSHQVTQMGQEVILRCVPISNHLYFYWYRQILGQKVEFLVSFYNNEISEKSEIFDDQFSVERPDGSNFTLKIRSTKLEDSAMYFCASRNRTGGLNEQFFGPGTRLTVL.

The rearrangement uses TRBV5-4 and TRBJ2-3; D is undetermined. CDR1 SGHNT and CDR2 YYREEE come from the germline V gene (reference sequence). Trimming took 0 bases from V and 3 from J, leaving 11 bases between them. There are 15 residues in the CDR3. CDR3 nucleotide sequence: TGTGCCAGCAGCTTGGTGACTCGCATTACAGATACGCAGTATTTT. It codes for CASSLVTRITDTQYF.

V is TRBV5-1 and J is TRBJ2-1; 10 positions agree with TRBD2. The J segment lost 8 bases and the V segment lost 0 bases, leaving 5 bases of the junction unmatched. The length of the CDR3 is 15 residues. Germline V gene data show CDR1 as SGHRS and CDR2 as YFSETQ. CDR3 residues: CASSLGTSGNHEQFF. The CDR3 region has the DNA TGCGCCAGCAGCTTGGGAACTAGCGGGAACCATGAGCAGTTCTTC.

This clone was found a few times. This sequence joins TRBV6-1 and TRBJ2-7, with D possibly being TRBD1 (6 bases). Germline CDR1 MNHNS, CDR2 SASEGT. Trimming stripped 4 bases from V and 4 bases from J, with 20 bases between. The CDR3 extends over 16 amino acids. The CDR3 DNA reads as TGTGCCAGCAGTGGGACCTGGGCAGGGCAGGGGTACGAGCAGTACTTC. Protein product: CASSGTWAGQGYEQYF.

V is TRBV9 and J is TRBJ2-7; 9 nucleotides agree with TRBD1. With V trimmed by 1 base and J by 5 bases, 7 bases remained unmatched. CDR3 size: 15 residues. The germline V gene has CDR1 SGDLS and CDR2 YYNGEE. The CDR3 DNA is TGTGCCAGCAGCGTAAGAGGGACAGGGAGCGACGAGCAGTACTTC. As protein: CASSVRGTGSDEQYF.

This sequence joins TRBV28 and TRBJ1-5, with TRBD1 matching 8 bases. V was clipped by 4 bases and J by 6 bases; unmatched bases: 5. Germline CDR1 reads MDHEN; CDR2 reads SYDVKM. The CDR3 sequence is 14 residues long. CDR3: CASSSGQGVQPQHF. In DNA, the CDR3 is TGTGCCAGCAGTTCAGGACAGGGTGTTCAGCCCCAGCATTTT.

The chain joins TRBV28 to TRBJ2-7, with TRBD2 matching 9 bases. Germline CDR1 reads MDHEN; CDR2 reads SYDVKM. The junction had 8 bases not matched to a gene; V was cut back by 5 bases and J by 3 bases. The CDR3 extends over 15 amino acids. Here the CDR3 DNA reads TGTGCCAGCAGTGGTGGGAGCGGGGGGTTCTACGAGCAGTACTTC. Translating gives CASSGGSGGFYEQYF.

This chain links TRBV29-1 with TRBJ1-1, with 7 bases aligning to TRBD1. Germline V lookup: CDR1 SQVTM, CDR2 ANQGSEA. The CDR3 loop spans 13 amino acids. V shed 7 bases and J 1 base; nucleotides not matched to a gene: 6. The CDR3 loop is CSAGGQSNTEAFF. DNA for the CDR3: TGCAGCGCCGGGGGACAGTCGAACACTGAAGCTTTCTTT.

The CDR3 sequence is CASSAGGRSTDTQYF. The CDR3 nucleotides are TGTGCCAGCAGCGCGGGGGGGCGGTCGACAGATACGCAGTATTTT. The chain links TRBV9 to TRBJ2-3; TRBD2 aligns across 8 bases. Germline loops: CDR1 SGDLS, CDR2 YYNGEE. J lost 3 bases, V lost 3 bases, and 6 bases had no gene match. The CDR3 contains 15 residues.

This rearrangement joins TRBV4-1 to TRBJ2-1, with D unresolved. CDR1 is MGHRA, CDR2 YSYEKL, per germline. The V and J ends lost 0 bases and 4 bases respectively, with 4 bases between them. The CDR3 sequence is 13 residues long. CDR3 region: CASSQDPYNEQFF. The CDR3 DNA sequence: TGCGCCAGCAGCCAAGACCCATACAATGAGCAGTTCTTC.

The V and J genes are TRBV19 and TRBJ2-7; a possible D gene is TRBD2 (6 bases). The CDR3 totals 14 residues. The V end was cut by 0 bases, the J end by 3 bases, with 9 bases between. Germline loops: CDR1 LNHDA, CDR2 SQIVND (reference sequence). In DNA, the CDR3 is TGTGCCAGTAGTATAGATAACGGGGGCTACGAGCAGTACTTC. This encodes CASSIDNGGYEQYF.

The rearrangement links TRBV5-1 to TRBJ2-6; TRBD2 matches 11 bases. Germline values: CDR1 SGHRS, CDR2 YFSETQ. The CDR3 sequence is 18 residues long. V was clipped by 2 bases and J by 0 bases; unmatched bases: 4. This chain's CDR3 is CASSFTSGGISGANVLTF. CDR3 coding DNA: TGCGCCAGCAGCTTCACTAGCGGGGGTATCTCTGGGGCCAACGTCCTGACTTTC. Looking up the rest from reference TRBV5-1 and TRBJ2-6 gives the full variable domain: KAGVTQTPRYLIKTRGQQVTLSCSPISGHRSVSWYQQTPGQGLQFLFEYFSETQRNKGNFPGRFSGRQFSNSRSEMNVSTLELGDSALYLCASSFTSGGISGANVLTFGAGSRLTVL.

The V gene is TRBV19, the J gene TRBJ2-1; TRBD1 is a possible D gene (6 bases). V was clipped by 5 bases and J by 2 bases, with 13 bases between them. This CDR3 is 15 amino acids long. Germline-derived CDR1 and CDR2 are LNHDA and SQIVND (reference sequence). The CDR3 nucleotides read TGTGCCAGTAGTTTTGACAGGCAAACCTACAATGAGCAGTTCTTC. Its protein product is CASSFDRQTYNEQFF.

The rearrangement uses TRBV28 and TRBJ1-5, with 7 bases lining up with TRBD1. Germline loops: CDR1 MDHEN, CDR2 SYDVKM. The CDR3 contains 15 residues. With V trimmed by 3 bases and J by 7 bases, 9 bases remained unmatched. The CDR3 DNA reads as TGTGCCAGCAGTTTGGGGGCTAGGGACAGACAGCCCCAGCATTTT. Translated: CASSLGARDRQPQHF.

This chain links TRBV7-3 with TRBJ1-3; D uncertain. Between the trimmed V and J ends, which lost 3 bases and 1 base, there was a span of 4 bases. There are 13 residues in the CDR3. Per the germline V gene, CDR1 is SGHTA and CDR2 is FQGTGA. Here the CDR3 reads CASSLESGNTIYF. The CDR3 nucleotides read TGTGCCAGCAGCTTGGAGTCTGGAAACACCATATATTTT.

This chain uses TRBV29-1 with TRBJ1-1; D perhaps matches TRBD1 (6 bases). Germline V lookup: CDR1 SQVTM, CDR2 ANQGSEA. The CDR3 length is 13 residues. V was shortened by 4 bases and J by 0 bases, with 9 bases between the two germline ends. The CDR3 protein is CSVGDTLNTEAFF. The CDR3 region has the DNA TGCAGCGTTGGGGACACGTTGAACACTGAAGCTTTCTTT.